The present T cell receptor (beta chain) was sequenced within a study of identical twins. Whole-study findings and limits: There was more out-of-frame TCR alpha sharing in monozygotic twins than models estimated.

Everyone who donated was a healthy Caucasian. The CDR3 has 12 residues. Germline CDR1 reads SQVTM; CDR2 reads ANQGSEA. In regard to this clonotype: Its antigen is undetermined.

Unique molecular identifiers were present on cDNA, and template switching added a universal primer site. TCRdb re-called the 5' RACE reads through MiXCR, storing one row per CDR3 protein. The data hold about 890,000 distinct CDR3 sequences, with 9% to 15% observed a single time. The data also belong to a second study, concerning yellow fever vaccine responses in identical twins.

The source is a woman aged 18-30 years in good health. The gene calls are TRBV29-1 and TRBJ2-7, with D tentatively TRBD1 (5 bases). What was sequenced was PBMCs. Written as DNA, the CDR3 is TGCAGCGTTGTAGGGGAAACCTACGAGCAGAACGTC. This translates into CSVVGETYEQNV.